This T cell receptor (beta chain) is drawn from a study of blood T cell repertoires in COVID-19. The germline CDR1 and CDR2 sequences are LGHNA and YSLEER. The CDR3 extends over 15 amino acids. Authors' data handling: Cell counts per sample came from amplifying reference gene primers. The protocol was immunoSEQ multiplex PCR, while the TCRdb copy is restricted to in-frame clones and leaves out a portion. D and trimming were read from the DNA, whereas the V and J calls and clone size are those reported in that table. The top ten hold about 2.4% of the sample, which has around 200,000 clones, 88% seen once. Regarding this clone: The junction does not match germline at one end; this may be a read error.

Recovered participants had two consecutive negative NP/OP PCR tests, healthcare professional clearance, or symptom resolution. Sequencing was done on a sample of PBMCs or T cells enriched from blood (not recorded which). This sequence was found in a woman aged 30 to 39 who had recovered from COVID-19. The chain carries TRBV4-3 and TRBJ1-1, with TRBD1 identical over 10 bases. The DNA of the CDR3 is TGCGCCAGCAGGCAAGGAGGGACAGGGGCGACTGAAGCTTTCTTT. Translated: CASRQGGTGATEAFF.